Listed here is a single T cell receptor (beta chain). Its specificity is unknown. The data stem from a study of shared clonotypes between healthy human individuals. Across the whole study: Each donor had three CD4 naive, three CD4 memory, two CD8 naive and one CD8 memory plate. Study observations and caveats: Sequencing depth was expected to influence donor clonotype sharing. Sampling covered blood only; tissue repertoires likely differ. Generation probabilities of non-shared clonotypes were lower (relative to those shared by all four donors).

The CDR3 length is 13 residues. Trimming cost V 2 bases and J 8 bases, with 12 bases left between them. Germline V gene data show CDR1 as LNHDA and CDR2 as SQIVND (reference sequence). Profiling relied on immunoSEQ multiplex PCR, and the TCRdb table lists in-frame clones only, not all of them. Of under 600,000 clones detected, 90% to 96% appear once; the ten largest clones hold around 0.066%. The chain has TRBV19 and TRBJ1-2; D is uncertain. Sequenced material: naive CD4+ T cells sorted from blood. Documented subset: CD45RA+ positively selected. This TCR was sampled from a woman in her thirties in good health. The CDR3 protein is CASSISRVGGYTF. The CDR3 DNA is TGTGCCAGTAGTATATCGCGGGTCGGCGGCTACACCTTC.